This TCR beta chain was sequenced during a study of T cell responses to AZD1222 COVID-19 vaccine. CDR1 and CDR2 (germline): SEHNR, FQNEAQ (reference sequence). The CDR3 length is 15 residues. Trimming at V came to 5 bases and at J to 9 bases, leaving 10 bases not matched to a gene. With respect to this clone: Its target is not known.

Study outcomes and limitations: Scientists sampled the repertoires only once the peak T cell response had passed. CD4 TCRs associated with vaccination spanned spike, dominating at 160-218 and 743-854.

TCRdb's table, derived via immunoSEQ multiplex PCR, lists solely in-frame clones and lacks some. This sample has over 45,000 clones, with around 90% found just once. The chain uses TRBV7-9 and TRBJ2-1, with 10 bases that match TRBD2. The TCR originated in an adult in good health. The input for sequencing was peripheral blood, taken on day 0 of AZD1222 vaccination. DNA of the CDR3: TGTGCCAGCAGCCCGCTAGCGGGGGCCGGAAGTGAGCAGTTCTTC. Amino acid sequence: CASSPLAGAGSEQFF.